The rows below give T cell receptor beta chains drawn from one sample of a study of shared clonotypes between healthy human individuals. Some clones are missing from TCRdb's copy, which holds only in-frame ones; the method was immunoSEQ multiplex PCR. The profile shows roughly 1.5 million clones, 95% to 99% of them singletons. The material sequenced was naive CD4+ T cells sorted from blood. These TCRs come from a man aged 25 to 40 in good health. Each CDR3 is given without its conserved first and last residue. The D gene is left open where the match is weak. Part of the rows lack a size; the others show once, few, many or a class for expanded clones.

TRBD1 TRBJ2-7 TRBV5-1 . ASSFRQGSYEQY
. TRBJ1-2 TRBV11-2 . ASSSRPRAGDGYT
TRBD1 TRBJ2-7 TRBV6-5 . ASSSGQGARDEQY
. TRBJ1-1 TRBV12-5 . ASRGTTEAF
TRBD2 TRBJ2-3 TRBV4-3 . ASSQRGRGRGTDTQY
TRBD2 TRBJ2-1 TRBV5-1 . ASSARLAERNEQF
. TRBJ1-1 TRBV27 . ASSLRLRAGNTEAF
TRBD2 TRBJ2-1 TRBV15 once ATSSSGVSYNEQF
. TRBJ1-1 TRBV2 . ASNPGNTEAF
TRBD2 TRBJ2-1 TRBV4-1 . ASSQVPTSGAYNEQF
TRBD1 TRBJ2-7 TRBV10-3 . AIMSGTGNYEQY
. TRBJ2-1 TRBV6-5 . AIGGTTYNEQF
. TRBJ2-7 TRBV6-5 . ASTSWGGEQY
TRBD2 TRBJ2-4 TRBV14 . ASSQAGGPGIQY
. TRBJ2-5 TRBV5-4 . ASSLRYQETQY
. TRBJ2-1 TRBV11-2 once ASSRIRGSYNEQF
. TRBJ1-2 TRBV5-1 . ASSLGTDGGYT
TRBD2 TRBJ2-7 TRBV29-1 . SVLGGEGYYEQY
. TRBJ2-2 TRBV28 . ASSLIWLRDDRGGELF
TRBD2 TRBJ2-3 TRBV4-3 . ASSQGLAGFRTDTQY
. TRBJ2-3 TRBV4-3 . ASSQDGGDTQY
TRBD1 TRBJ1-2 TRBV11-2 . ASSKNRGPYGYT
. TRBJ2-5 TRBV5-1 . ASSSRRGRETQY
. TRBJ1-5 TRBV2 . ASRASGISNQPQH
. TRBJ2-7 TRBV27 . ASSLTPGPFKQY
. TRBJ2-7 TRBV5-6 . ASSREVAATYEQY
TRBD1 TRBJ1-2 TRBV6-5 . ASSYQGTGLNYGYT
. TRBJ2-6 TRBV5-1 . ASSLTGSGANVLT
. TRBJ1-1 TRBV18 . ASSPTGPLEAF
TRBD1 TRBJ1-1 TRBV5-1 . ASSLDRGYTEAF
. TRBJ2-7 TRBV18 . ASSPSGGASPSEQY
. TRBJ2-2 TRBV4-3 . ASSQAHAATGELF
TRBD1 TRBJ1-2 TRBV7-2 . ASSLGGTDYGYT
TRBD1 TRBJ2-1 TRBV7-2 once ASSLGGPGQGYNEQF
. TRBJ1-1 TRBV2 once ASSKRTMNTEAF
TRBD2 TRBJ2-5 TRBV18 . ASSPTSVSQETQY
. TRBJ1-4 TRBV18 . ASSPEGTSREKLF
. TRBJ1-2 TRBV4-1 few ASSQDGSTLGYT
. TRBJ1-1 TRBV10-3 . AIRGGSVTEAF
TRBD2 TRBJ2-1 TRBV10-3 . AISAPTSVGEQF